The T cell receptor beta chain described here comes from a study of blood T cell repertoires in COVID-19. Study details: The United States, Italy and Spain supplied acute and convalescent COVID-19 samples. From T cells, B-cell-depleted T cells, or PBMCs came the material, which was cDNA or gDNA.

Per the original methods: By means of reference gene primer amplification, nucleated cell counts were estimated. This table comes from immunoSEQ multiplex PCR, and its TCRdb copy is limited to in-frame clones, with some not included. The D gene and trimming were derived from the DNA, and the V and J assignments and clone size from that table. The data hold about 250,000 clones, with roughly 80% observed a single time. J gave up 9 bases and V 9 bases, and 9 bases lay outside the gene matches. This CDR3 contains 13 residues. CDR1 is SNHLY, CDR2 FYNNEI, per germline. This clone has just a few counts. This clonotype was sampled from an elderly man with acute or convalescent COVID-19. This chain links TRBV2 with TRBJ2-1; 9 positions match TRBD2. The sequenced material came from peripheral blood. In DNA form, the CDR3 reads TGTGCCAGTTGGGGGACTAGCCGACCTGAGCAGTTCTTC. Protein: CASWGTSRPEQFF.